This T cell receptor (beta chain) derives from a study of blood T cell repertoires in COVID-19. Background on the study: Samples representing acute and convalescent COVID-19 were sourced from the United States, Italy and Spain.

Generated by immunoSEQ multiplex PCR, the TCRdb table keeps only in-frame clones and is missing some. The data hold about 80,000 clones, with 70% to 90% observed a single time. Germline assignment: CDR1 SQVTM and CDR2 ANQGSEA. Trimming pared 7 bases from V and 4 bases from J, leaving 16 bases between. The CDR3 is made up of 13 amino acids. V and J are TRBV29-1 and TRBJ2-5, with D hard to call. Sequenced material: peripheral blood. The receptor's source is a man between 70 and 80 years old with active or convalescent COVID-19. For the CDR3, the DNA is TGCAGCGCCCCCGGCCGGGTCGGAGAGACCCAGTACTTC. This sequence encodes CSAPGRVGETQYF.